Each of the 23 T cell receptor beta chains below was sequenced from the same sample in a study of cytomegalovirus exposure and HLA in healthy donors. Both 60 Vbeta primers and 13 Jbeta primers went into the PCR. The assay was immunoSEQ multiplex PCR, and TCRdb's table has in-frame clones only and misses some. The sample features some 200,000 clones, with 1.1% in its top ten. Sequenced input: PBMCs. These receptors were taken from a girl aged 2 to 10 in good health and CMV-seropositive.

The chain links TRBV7-8 to TRBJ2-5; 10 bases map to TRBD2. The J call may not be correct, given that the DNA end is closer to TRBJ2-7. Germline V gene sequence: CDR1 SGHVS, CDR2 FQNEAQ. The CDR3 runs 17 residues. In DNA, the CDR3 is TGTGCCAGCAGCTTAGGCCCGTGGACTAGCGGCTCCTACGAGCAGTACTTC. It yields the protein CASSLGPWTSGSYEQYF.

CDR3 nucleotides: TGTGCCAGCAGGGGGACGGACAGTTACACTGAAGCTTTCTTT. This sequence encodes CASRGTDSYTEAFF. The chain uses TRBV28 and TRBJ1-1; possibly TRBD1 for D (6 bases). This CDR3 spans 14 amino acids. Trimming removed 6 bases from V and 3 bases from J, with 14 bases in between. CDR1 MDHEN and CDR2 SYDVKM come from the germline V gene.

This sequence joins TRBV6-6 and TRBJ2-4; 9 bases agree with TRBD2. The CDR3 is 14 residues long. Per germline, CDR1 MNHNY and CDR2 SVGAGI (reference sequence). V gave up 2 bases and J gave up 8 bases; unmatched junction bases: 4. As DNA, the CDR3 is TGTGCCAGCAGTTACGGACTAGCGATTGACATTCAGTACTTC. Its protein is CASSYGLAIDIQYF.

The V call is TRBV7-9, the J call TRBJ1-2; D perhaps matches TRBD1 (6 bases). The CDR3 length is 12 residues. The ends were cut back, 5 bases at V and 7 bases at J, with 11 bases in the middle. Germline V gene data show CDR1 as SEHNR and CDR2 as FQNEAQ (reference sequence). CDR3 protein: CASSPGVGGYTF. In DNA form, the CDR3 reads TGTGCCAGCAGCCCAGGGGTAGGTGGCTACACCTTC.

The CDR3 DNA follows: TGTGCCAGCGATAATGGCAGGGGAACCTACGAGCAGTACTTC. Translation gives CASDNGRGTYEQYF. The chain uses TRBV5-5 and TRBJ2-7; tentatively, D is TRBD1 (6 bases). CDR1 and CDR2 from the germline V gene are SGHKS and YYEKEE (reference sequence). The CDR3 runs to 14 residues. The germline V and J ends were trimmed by 7 bases and 2 bases, with 16 bases remaining between them.

The V and J genes are TRBV7-3 and TRBJ2-3; D unclear. The CDR3 totals 15 residues. Trimming removed 4 bases at V and 1 base at J, with 12 bases between. The germline CDR1 and CDR2 sequences are SGHTA and FQGTGA. In DNA form, the CDR3 reads TGTGCCAGCAGCTACGACTCCGGAGGCACAGATACGCAGTATTTT. Translated, it gives CASSYDSGGTDTQYF. The entire variable domain, with the rest obtained from reference TRBV7-3 and TRBJ2-3, is as follows: GAGVSQTPSNKVTEKGKYVELRCDPISGHTALYWYRQSLGQGPEFLIYFQGTGAADDSGLPNDRFFAVRPEGSVSTLKIQRTERGDSAVYLCASSYDSGGTDTQYFGPGTRLTVL.

This chain joins TRBV5-1 and TRBJ2-5; 14 nucleotides align to TRBD2. Trimming at V came to 3 bases and at J to 5 bases, leaving 15 bases not matched to a gene. The CDR3 sequence is 19 residues long. The germline gives CDR1 SGHRS, CDR2 YFSETQ. The CDR3 coding sequence is TGCGCCAGCAGCTCCCGACTAGCGGGAGGGATACCGGGGTTTGAGACCCAGTACTTC. The encoded protein is CASSSRLAGGIPGFETQYF.

This chain joins TRBV29-1 and TRBJ2-1; 11 bases match TRBD2. Germline V gene sequence: CDR1 SQVTM, CDR2 ANQGSEA. The length of the CDR3 is 15 residues. V trimming: 7 bases; J trimming: 2 bases; junction bases outside the gene matches: 7. CDR3 amino acids: CSDQTGLAAYNEQFF. As DNA, the CDR3 is TGCAGCGATCAGACGGGACTAGCGGCCTACAATGAGCAGTTCTTC.

V and J are TRBV18 and TRBJ1-3; a weak D match, TRBD1 (6 bases). Germline CDR1 is KGHSH and CDR2 is LQKENI. The CDR3 is 14 residues long. V lost 3 bases, J lost 4 bases, and 10 bases lay in between. CDR3 amino acids: CASSPMTGGNTIYF. Written as DNA, the CDR3 is TGTGCCAGCTCACCCATGACAGGCGGAAACACCATATATTTT. The variable domain in full, completed from reference TRBV18 and TRBJ1-3, reads NAGVMQNPRHLVRRRGQEARLRCSPMKGHSHVYWYRQLPEEGLKFMVYLQKENIIDESGMPKERFSAEFPKEGPSILRIQQVVRGDSAAYFCASSPMTGGNTIYFGEGSWLTVV.

V is TRBV19 and J is TRBJ2-7; TRBD2 matches 7 bases. J lost 4 bases, V lost 7 bases, and 7 bases had no gene match. The CDR3 is made up of 13 amino acids. CDR1 LNHDA and CDR2 SQIVND come from the germline V gene (reference sequence). CDR3 amino acids: CASNLASGYEQYF. The CDR3 nucleotides read TGTGCCAGTAACTTGGCTAGCGGATACGAGCAGTACTTC. Combining the CDR3 with reference TRBV19 and TRBJ2-7 gives the whole variable domain DGGITQSPKYLFRKEGQNVTLSCEQNLNHDAMYWYRQDPGQGLRLIYYSQIVNDFQKGDIAEGYSVSREKKESFPLTVTSAQKNPTAFYLCASNLASGYEQYFGPGTRLTVT.

This chain links TRBV7-8 with TRBJ2-5, with D possibly TRBD1 on 6 matching bases. With 8 bases removed from V and 3 bases from J, the gap between germline ends came to 16 bases. CDR1 is SGHVS and CDR2 is FQNEAQ in the germline V gene. The CDR3 totals 14 residues. The CDR3 protein is CASGRQAVEETQYF. The DNA for the CDR3 is TGTGCCAGCGGTCGACAGGCGGTCGAAGAGACCCAGTACTTC. Together with reference TRBV7-8 and TRBJ2-5, the CDR3 gives the full variable domain: GAGVSQSPRYKVAKRGQDVALRCDPISGHVSLFWYQQALGQGPEFLTYFQNEAQLDKSGLPSDRFFAERPEGSVSTLKIQRTQQEDSAVYLCASGRQAVEETQYFGPGTRLLVL.

This rearrangement joins TRBV9 to TRBJ2-7; 10 nucleotides match TRBD2. V gave up 4 bases and J gave up 6 bases; unmatched junction bases: 10. The CDR3 is 15 residues long. The germline V gene encodes CDR1 SGDLS and CDR2 YYNGEE. The CDR3 DNA sequence: TGTGCCAGCAGCCCCCTGTCTAGCGGGAGTCGCGAGCAGTACTTC. Protein: CASSPLSSGSREQYF.

This chain uses TRBV4-1 with TRBJ1-4; D gene uncertain. The CDR3 loop spans 18 amino acids. Per the germline V gene, CDR1 is MGHRA and CDR2 is YSYEKL. The ends were cut back, 0 bases at V and 5 bases at J, with 19 bases in the middle. The CDR3 region has the DNA TGCGCCAGCAGCCAAGATTTCAGGACTAAGGCGCGAAATGAAAAACTGTTTTTT. It is translated as CASSQDFRTKARNEKLFF.

The chain employs TRBV19 and TRBJ1-5, with D maybe TRBD1 (5 bases). Trimming took off 7 bases at V and 4 bases at J, with 20 bases between the two ends. The CDR3 totals 16 residues. Per germline, CDR1 LNHDA and CDR2 SQIVND (reference sequence). For the CDR3, the DNA is TGTGCCAGTACCAGGCGTAACGACAGCCGAAATCAGCCCCAGCATTTT. Encoded protein: CASTRRNDSRNQPQHF.

This chain uses TRBV18 with TRBJ1-1; 7 bases are shared with TRBD1. The CDR3 is 15 residues long. Germline CDR1 and CDR2: KGHSH and LQKENI. After removal of 6 bases from V and 0 bases from J, the junction contained 7 bases not matched to a gene. CDR3 sequence reads: CASSGMTGLNTEAFF. The CDR3 DNA follows: TGTGCCAGCTCGGGAATGACAGGGTTGAACACTGAAGCTTTCTTT. Based on the CDR3 plus reference TRBV18 and TRBJ1-1, the full variable domain is NAGVMQNPRHLVRRRGQEARLRCSPMKGHSHVYWYRQLPEEGLKFMVYLQKENIIDESGMPKERFSAEFPKEGPSILRIQQVVRGDSAAYFCASSGMTGLNTEAFFGQGTRLTVV.

The V call is TRBV28, the J call TRBJ2-7; 9 nucleotides agree with TRBD1. V lost 4 bases and J lost 0; bases outside the gene matches: 1. Germline values: CDR1 MDHEN, CDR2 SYDVKM. The CDR3 sequence is 14 residues long. The CDR3 is CASSSTGGSYEQYF. For the CDR3, the DNA is TGTGCCAGCAGTTCGACAGGGGGCTCCTACGAGCAGTACTTC.

V and J are TRBV7-9 and TRBJ2-1, with 8 nucleotides matching TRBD1. The CDR3 runs to 17 residues. Germline V gene lookup returns CDR1 SEHNR and CDR2 FQNEAQ (reference sequence). The V and J ends lost 5 bases and 5 bases, in that order; junction bases with no gene match: 14. The CDR3 coding sequence is TGTGCCAGCAGCACAGAACAGACAGGGGCGATCCACAATGAGCAGTTCTTC. This translates into CASSTEQTGAIHNEQFF.

The chain joins TRBV10-1 to TRBJ1-4; D may be TRBD1 (6 bases). Germline-derived CDR1 and CDR2 are WNHNN and SYGVQD (reference sequence). V shed 0 bases and J shed 6 bases, with 11 bases lying between them. The CDR3 has 15 amino acids. The CDR3 spells CASSESTGRHEKLFF. CDR3 nucleotides: TGCGCCAGCAGTGAGTCGACAGGAAGGCATGAAAAACTGTTTTTT.

The chain links TRBV11-2 to TRBJ1-6; the D gene is possibly TRBD1 (5 bases). Per the germline V gene, CDR1 is SGHAT and CDR2 is FQNNGV. The V gene lost 7 bases and the J gene lost 9 bases, with 22 bases spanning the gap. This CDR3 comprises 16 residues. CDR3 sequence (DNA): TGTGCCAGCACCAATACGGGCCGGGGGGTTCGTTCACCCCTCCACTTT. Its protein product is CASTNTGRGVRSPLHF.

V and J are TRBV10-2 and TRBJ2-7; D is unclear. The germline CDR1 and CDR2 sequences are WSHSY and SAAADI. V gave up 6 bases and J gave up 4 bases, with 13 bases separating them. There are 13 residues in the CDR3. CDR3 residues: CASSKPSYYEQYF. Here the CDR3 DNA reads TGCGCCAGCAGCAAACCTTCCTATTACGAGCAGTACTTC.

The chain is built from TRBV28 and TRBJ2-5; 7 nucleotides match TRBD1. Trimming at V came to 3 bases and at J to 3 bases, leaving 16 bases not matched to a gene. Germline lookup yields CDR1 MDHEN and CDR2 SYDVKM. The CDR3 has 18 residues. The CDR3: CASSFGWIKTGLEETQYF. Here the CDR3 DNA reads TGTGCCAGCAGTTTTGGGTGGATCAAGACAGGGTTGGAAGAGACCCAGTACTTC.

The chain links TRBV6-5 to TRBJ2-1, with 9 bases lining up with TRBD1. The CDR3 loop spans 15 amino acids. Germline CDR1 and CDR2: MNHEY and SVGAGI. With V trimmed by 5 bases and J by 4 bases, 6 bases remained unmatched. CDR3 DNA: TGTGCCAGCAGTGCGGGACAGGGTACTTACAATGAGCAGTTCTTC. The encoded protein is CASSAGQGTYNEQFF.

This chain connects TRBV18 to TRBJ2-1; 14 nucleotides match TRBD2. Germline CDR1 KGHSH, CDR2 LQKENI. This CDR3 spans 16 amino acids. J was trimmed by 7 bases and V by 3 bases; bases with no gene match: 5. CDR3: CASSPGTSGSRNEQFF. The CDR3 region has the DNA TGTGCCAGCTCACCCGGGACTAGCGGGAGTCGGAATGAGCAGTTCTTC. Using reference TRBV18 and TRBJ2-1 for the parts outside the CDR3, the full variable domain is NAGVMQNPRHLVRRRGQEARLRCSPMKGHSHVYWYRQLPEEGLKFMVYLQKENIIDESGMPKERFSAEFPKEGPSILRIQQVVRGDSAAYFCASSPGTSGSRNEQFFGPGTRLTVL.